The rows below give T cell receptor beta chains drawn from one sample of a study of CD4 T cells in relation to SARS-CoV-2 and coronaviruses. Repertoires were generated with immunoSEQ multiplex PCR, while TCRdb's copy carries only in-frame clones and drops some. Of approximately 50,000 clones listed, about 91% were seen once; the top ten hold under 0.4%. Material for sequencing was naive CD4+ T cells from PBMCs. These receptors all stem from an adult with COVID-19. CDR3s include the opening cysteine and the closing phenylalanine or tryptophan. D genes are given only for firm matches. Where a row states a size, it is once, few, many or the class of an expanded clone; other rows omit it.

d_call j_call v_call clone_size cdr3_aa cdr3_nt
TRBD2 TRBJ2-1 TRBV24-1 - CATSDLGTSGPYNEQFF TGTGCCACCAGTGATCTAGGGACTAGCGGACCCTACAATGAGCAGTTCTTC
- TRBJ1-4 TRBV29-1 - CSVSMPPNEKLFF TGCAGCGTCTCCATGCCGCCTAATGAAAAACTGTTTTTT
- TRBJ2-7 TRBV5-1 - CASRSAESAYEQYF TGCGCCAGCAGGTCGGCCGAGTCAGCCTACGAGCAGTACTTC
- TRBJ1-6 TRBV5-1 - CASSPVTVGRLNSPLHF TGCGCCAGCAGCCCCGTGACCGTCGGCCGTCTTAATTCACCCCTCCACTTT
TRBD1 TRBJ2-5 TRBV7-9 once CASSGTGQVVETQYF TGTGCCAGCAGCGGGACGGGACAGGTCGTTGAGACCCAGTACTTC
TRBD2 TRBJ2-3 TRBV7-2 - CASSHTSGSFSDTQYF TGTGCCAGCAGCCATACTAGCGGGAGTTTCTCAGATACGCAGTATTTT
- TRBJ2-1 TRBV2 - CATERAGALNEQFF TGTGCCACCGAGAGGGCGGGGGCCCTCAATGAGCAGTTCTTC
- TRBJ2-3 TRBV27 - CASSFRRDGTDTQYF TGTGCCAGCAGTTTTCGGCGGGACGGCACAGATACGCAGTATTTT
- TRBJ2-7 TRBV7-2 - CASSFAVGDYEQYF TGTGCCAGCAGCTTTGCGGTCGGGGACTACGAGCAGTACTTC
- TRBJ2-2 TRBV18 - CASSPLTANTGELFF TGTGCCAGCTCACCTTTGACAGCGAACACCGGGGAGCTGTTTTTT
TRBD2 TRBJ2-3 TRBV4-1 - CASSQEAGAGTDTQYF TGCGCCAGCAGCCAAGAAGCGGGAGCAGGGACAGATACGCAGTATTTT
TRBD2 TRBJ2-7 TRBV15 - CATSRVIPRGGRMDYRYEQYF TGTGCCACCAGCAGAGTCATCCCACGGGGGGGGCGAATGGACTATCGCTACGAGCAGTACTTC
- TRBJ1-3 TRBV29-1 - CSVDRVPGNTIYF TGCAGCGTTGATCGGGTACCTGGAAACACCATATATTTT
TRBD1 TRBJ1-5 TRBV19 - CASSATTGTGVGNQPQHF TGTGCCAGTAGTGCTACCACCGGGACAGGGGTTGGCAATCAGCCCCAGCATTTT
- TRBJ2-2 TRBV6-6 - CASRPGPNTGELFF TGTGCCAGCAGACCCGGTCCGAACACCGGGGAGCTGTTTTTT
- TRBJ1-6 TRBV5-1 few CASSNEAGSPLHF TGCGCCAGCAGTAACGAAGCAGGTTCACCCCTCCACTTT
- TRBJ2-3 TRBV25-1 - CASSEYRRATTDTQYF TGTGCCAGCAGTGAATATCGTCGTGCGACCACAGATACGCAGTATTTT
TRBD1 TRBJ2-1 TRBV4-1 - CASSQGPGTGVNEQFF TGCGCCAGCAGCCAAGGGCCTGGGACAGGAGTCAATGAGCAGTTCTTC
- TRBJ1-4 TRBV6-5 - CASSRGRGEKLFF TGTGCCAGCAGTCGGGGGAGAGGAGAAAAACTGTTTTTT
TRBD2 TRBJ2-1 TRBV6-5 once CASIAGANYNEQFF TGTGCCAGCATAGCGGGAGCCAACTACAATGAGCAGTTCTTC
- TRBJ2-7 TRBV6-5 - CASSRGGGEQYF TGTGCCAGCAGCCGAGGGGGAGGCGAGCAGTACTTC
- TRBJ1-1 TRBV6-4 - CASSALPARTDINTEAFF TGTGCCAGCAGTGCCCTCCCGGCACGGACAGATATTAACACTGAAGCTTTCTTT
- TRBJ2-7 TRBV29-1 - CSVRRSYEQYF TGCAGCGTCCGACGGAGCTACGAGCAGTACTTC